These T cell receptor beta chains were read from a single sample in a study of blood T cell repertoires in COVID-19. Using immunoSEQ multiplex PCR, the repertoire was profiled, and TCRdb retains in-frame clones only, with some absent. The sample carries 210,000 or so clones, around 82% recorded once. Sequencing was performed on PBMCs or T cells enriched from blood (not recorded which). These receptors were obtained from a man aged 25-45 years with acute COVID-19. Each CDR3 is given with its conserved first and last residue. D genes are given only for firm matches. Clone size is not always given. Where it is, it says once, few, many or a class for expanded clones.

V gene	J gene	clone size	D gene	CDR3 protein	CDR3 DNA
TRBV27	TRBJ1-2	NA	NA	CASSLVSAGGYTF	TGTGCCAGCAGTTTAGTTTCCGCGGGCGGCTACACCTTC
TRBV12-3/TRBV12-4	TRBJ1-2	once	NA	CASSPWTAYGYTF	TGTGCCAGCAGTCCTTGGACTGCCTATGGCTACACCTTC
TRBV7-3	TRBJ2-2	NA	NA	CASSFRGTGELFF	TGTGCCAGCAGCTTTCGGGGGACCGGGGAGCTGTTTTTT
TRBV6-4	TRBJ1-1	NA	TRBD1	CASSLTGGNTEAFF	TGTGCCAGCAGCTTGACAGGGGGGAACACTGAAGCTTTCTTT
TRBV27	TRBJ1-2	NA	TRBD1	CASSRSGTGGLSPGYTF	TGTGCCAGCAGTCGATCCGGGACAGGGGGCCTTTCACCAGGCTACACCTTC
TRBV13	TRBJ2-3	NA	NA	CASSLDSSTDTQYF	TGTGCCAGCAGCCTCGACTCGAGCACAGATACGCAGTATTTT
TRBV6-1	TRBJ1-1	few	NA	CASSETGNTEAFF	TGTGCCAGCAGTGAAACAGGGAACACTGAAGCTTTCTTT
TRBV10-2	TRBJ1-1	NA	TRBD1	CAIQDRAETEAFF	TGCGCCATCCAGGACAGGGCGGAAACTGAAGCTTTCTTT
TRBV13	TRBJ2-6	NA	NA	CASSLDVQAGANVLTF	TGTGCCAGCAGCTTAGACGTCCAGGCTGGGGCCAACGTCCTGACTTTC
TRBV9	TRBJ1-5	NA	TRBD1	CASSETGLNQPQHF	TGTGCCAGCAGCGAGACAGGGCTCAATCAGCCCCAGCATTTT
TRBV10-3	TRBJ1-1	NA	NA	CAISGRGGGNTEAFF	TGTGCCATCAGTGGTAGGGGCGGGGGGAACACTGAAGCTTTCTTT
TRBV19	TRBJ2-1	NA	NA	CASSSTLSSYNEQFF	TGTGCCAGTAGTAGTACGCTGAGCTCCTACAATGAGCAGTTCTTC
TRBV15	TRBJ2-3	NA	NA	CATSRGDADTQYF	TGTGCCACCAGCAGGGGAGACGCGGATACGCAGTATTTT
TRBV10-1	TRBJ2-5	NA	NA	CASSDTGAPQETQYF	TGCGCCAGCAGTGATACAGGCGCTCCACAAGAGACCCAGTACTTC
TRBV27	TRBJ1-5	NA	NA	CASSYEGGMGSNQPQHF	TGTGCCAGCAGTTACGAGGGAGGGATGGGCAGCAATCAGCCCCAGCATTTT
TRBV29-1	TRBJ1-1	NA	NA	CSDSGVGTGEAFF	TGCAGCGATTCGGGAGTCGGGACGGGTGAAGCTTTCTTT
TRBV27	TRBJ1-2	NA	TRBD1	CASSLGQAYGYTF	TGTGCCAGCAGTCTCGGACAGGCTTATGGCTACACCTTC
TRBV15	TRBJ1-5	NA	NA	CATSSDLDSRYSNQPQHF	TGTGCCACCAGCAGTGACTTGGATTCCCGCTATAGCAATCAGCCCCAGCATTTT
TRBV3-1/TRBV3-2	TRBJ2-5	NA	TRBD2	CASSDRRQWSPRSGGKETQYF	TGTGCCAGCAGCGATAGACGACAGTGGAGCCCCAGAAGCGGGGGGAAAGAGACCCAGTACTTC
TRBV28	TRBJ2-3	NA	NA	CASMEGPKFTDTQYF	TGTGCCAGCATGGAGGGACCGAAATTCACAGATACGCAGTATTTT
TRBV7-3	TRBJ2-5	NA	NA	CASSFGVQETQYF	TGTGCCAGCAGCTTTGGAGTCCAAGAGACCCAGTACTTC
TRBV5-5	TRBJ1-1	NA	NA	CASSLIRGYEAFF	TGTGCCAGCAGCTTGATCCGGGGATATGAAGCTTTCTTT
TRBV27	TRBJ2-7	few	NA	CASSLTAQSAHEQYF	TGTGCCAGCAGTCTAACTGCTCAGAGCGCCCACGAGCAGTACTTC
TRBV11-2	TRBJ2-3	NA	NA	CASSLGRGTSTDTQYF	TGTGCCAGCAGCTTGGGCAGGGGGACTAGCACAGATACGCAGTATTTT
TRBV11-3	TRBJ2-7	once	NA	CASSLGDFGEQYF	TGTGCCAGCAGCTTAGGGGACTTCGGCGAGCAGTACTTC
TRBV19	TRBJ2-3	NA	TRBD2	CASSISGGSTDTQYF	TGTGCCAGTAGTATTAGCGGGGGCAGCACAGATACGCAGTATTTT
TRBV10-3	TRBJ1-6	once	NA	CAISPAGDLYNSPLHF	TGTGCCATCAGTCCAGCGGGGGACCTATATAATTCACCCCTCCACTTT
TRBV6-5	TRBJ2-4	NA	NA	CASTIWRGGENIQYF	TGTGCCAGCACCATATGGAGGGGAGGAGAAAACATTCAGTACTTC
TRBV9	TRBJ1-1	NA	NA	CASSAGPLIRQNTEAFF	TGTGCCAGCAGCGCAGGGCCCCTAATACGACAGAACACTGAAGCTTTCTTT
TRBV5-1	TRBJ2-1	once	TRBD1	CASSLGTGPNNEQFF	TGCGCCAGCAGCTTGGGGACAGGGCCCAACAATGAGCAGTTCTTC
TRBV11-3	TRBJ2-7	NA	NA	CASGEGSSYEQYF	TGTGCCAGTGGCGAGGGATCTTCTTACGAGCAGTACTTC
TRBV7-9	TRBJ1-1	NA	TRBD1	CASRDRGDTEAFF	TGTGCCAGCAGGGACAGGGGCGATACTGAAGCTTTCTTT
TRBV6-5	TRBJ2-3	NA	NA	CASSYSGGGTDTQYF	TGTGCCAGCAGTTACTCAGGGGGGGGGACAGATACGCAGTATTTT
TRBV9	TRBJ1-6	NA	TRBD1	CASSVGTGNSPLHF	TGTGCCAGCAGCGTTGGGACAGGGAATTCACCCCTCCACTTT
TRBV3-1/TRBV3-2	TRBJ2-2	NA	NA	CASSQGPGSSTGELFF	TGTGCCAGCAGCCAAGGGCCAGGGTCGAGCACCGGGGAGCTGTTTTTT
TRBV3-1/TRBV3-2	TRBJ1-2	NA	NA	CASSQENSASGGYTF	TGTGCCAGCAGCCAAGAGAACAGCGCGTCGGGAGGCTACACCTTC
TRBV3-1/TRBV3-2	TRBJ1-2	few	TRBD1	CASSQAGTGGYYGYTF	TGTGCCAGCAGCCAAGCCGGGACAGGGGGATACTATGGCTACACCTTC
TRBV3-1/TRBV3-2	TRBJ1-3	NA	NA	CASSQDRTRENTIYF	TGTGCCAGCAGCCAAGATAGGACACGCGAAAACACCATATATTTT
TRBV5-4	TRBJ1-6	NA	TRBD1	CASSFYTGGYSPLHF	TGTGCCAGCAGCTTCTATACAGGGGGGTATTCACCCCTCCACTTT